Listed here are 27 T cell receptor beta chains from one sample, sequenced in a study of cytomegalovirus exposure and HLA in healthy donors. PCR employed 60 Vbeta and 13 Jbeta primers. The method was immunoSEQ multiplex PCR; TCRdb's version includes in-frame clones alone and lacks a portion of them. The table includes around 170,000 clones, 70% to 85% detected once. The sample was PBMCs. These receptors originate from a woman in her thirties or forties in good health and CMV-seronegative.

The chain has TRBV5-4 and TRBJ2-5; TRBD1 matches 7 bases. V was pared by 4 bases and J by 5 bases, with 8 bases of the junction left unmatched. The CDR3 consists of 14 residues. Germline loops: CDR1 SGHNT, CDR2 YYREEE (reference sequence). CDR3 sequence reads: CASSRDRVRETQYF. The DNA of the CDR3 is TGTGCCAGCAGCCGTGACAGGGTGAGGGAGACCCAGTACTTC. The full variable domain, completed using reference TRBV5-4 and TRBJ2-5, is ETGVTQSPTHLIKTRGQQVTLRCSSQSGHNTVSWYQQALGQGPQFIFQYYREEENGRGNFPPRFSGLQFPNYSSELNVNALELDDSALYLCASSRDRVRETQYFGPGTRLLVL.

The V gene is TRBV5-5, the J gene TRBJ2-5, with D maybe TRBD1 (6 bases). With 0 bases removed from V and 4 bases from J, the gap between germline ends came to 10 bases. Germline values: CDR1 SGHKS, CDR2 YYEKEE (reference sequence). The CDR3 sequence is 14 residues long. The DNA for the CDR3 is TGTGCCAGCAGCTTGGCAGGGGCGTTAGAGACCCAGTACTTC. Its protein is CASSLAGALETQYF.

The chain combines TRBV28 with TRBJ2-7; 10 bases map to TRBD2. This CDR3 comprises 14 residues. Germline V gene sequence: CDR1 MDHEN, CDR2 SYDVKM. V lost 7 bases, J lost 5 bases, and 8 bases stayed unmatched. The CDR3 is CASNRASGSHEQYF. CDR3 bases: TGTGCCAGCAATCGTGCTAGCGGGAGCCACGAGCAGTACTTC.

CDR3 nucleotides: TGCAGCGTAAACAGGGGGTCCGACACCGGGGAGCTGTTTTTT. It yields the protein CSVNRGSDTGELFF. This chain links TRBV29-1 with TRBJ2-2, with 8 bases matching TRBD1. CDR1 and CDR2 (germline): SQVTM, ANQGSEA. CDR3 length equals 14 residues. Trimming at V came to 6 bases and at J to 3 bases, leaving 6 bases not matched to a gene.

This clone was counted once. V is TRBV30 and J is TRBJ1-2, with TRBD1 matching 8 bases. Germline lookup yields CDR1 GTSNPN and CDR2 SVGIG (reference sequence). The CDR3 spans 11 residues. CDR3 residues: CVFQGALGYTF. The CDR3, as DNA: TGTGTATTCCAGGGGGCGCTTGGCTACACCTTC. The full variable domain, rest sourced from reference TRBV30 and TRBJ1-2, is SQTIHQWPATLVQPVGSPLSLECTVEGTSNPNLYWYRQAAGRGLQLLFYSVGIGQISSEVPQNLSASRPQDRQFILSSKKLLLSDSGFYLCVFQGALGYTFGSGTRLTVV.

The CDR3 is CASSSDSNEQFF. The CDR3 DNA follows: TGTGCCAGCAGCTCGGACTCCAATGAGCAGTTCTTC. V gene TRBV11-3 combines with J gene TRBJ2-1; D perhaps matches TRBD2 (5 bases). The CDR3 spans 12 residues. V was pared by 4 bases and J by 6 bases, with 7 bases between. CDR1 and CDR2 from the germline V gene are SGHNT and YENEEA. The full variable domain, in which reference TRBV11-3 and TRBJ2-1 provide the parts outside the CDR3, is EAGVVQSPRYKIIEKKQPVAFWCNPISGHNTLYWYLQNLGQGPELLIRYENEEAVDDSQLPKDRFSAERLKGVDSTLKIQPAELGDSAVYLCASSSDSNEQFFGPGTRLTVL.

The V gene is TRBV13, the J gene TRBJ2-3, with D possibly being TRBD1 (6 bases). CDR3 length equals 16 residues. The V gene lost 4 bases and the J gene lost 0 bases, with 14 bases spanning the gap. Germline CDR1 PRHDT, CDR2 FYEKMQ (reference sequence). CDR3 residues: CASSSYRDTSTDTQYF. The CDR3, as DNA: TGTGCCAGCAGCTCTTACAGGGACACTAGCACAGATACGCAGTATTTT.

The CDR3 here is CASGNRRVIYF. CDR3 bases: TGTGCCAGCGGAAATCGGAGGGTTATATATTTT. The chain uses TRBV6-5 and TRBJ1-3, with D unclear. The CDR3 runs 11 residues. Germline loops: CDR1 MNHEY, CDR2 SVGAGI. The V gene lost 8 bases and the J gene lost 13 bases, with 15 bases spanning the gap.

The chain combines TRBV5-1 with TRBJ2-1; D uncertain. CDR3 length equals 12 residues. Germline V lookup: CDR1 SGHRS, CDR2 YFSETQ. Trimming shortened V by 0 bases and J by 9 bases, and 7 bases separated the two germline ends. CDR3 protein: CASSLGAREQFF. The CDR3 DNA is TGCGCCAGCAGCTTGGGGGCTCGTGAGCAGTTCTTC.

This clone was seen a handful of times. V usage is TRBV28 and J usage is TRBJ2-2; 7 bases agree with TRBD2. Looked up from germline, CDR1 is MDHEN and CDR2 is SYDVKM. The CDR3 runs 18 residues. The ends lost 3 bases at V and 5 bases at J; junction bases unmatched: 15. DNA of the CDR3: TGTGCCAGCAGTTTGCTTCGGGCGGGCCCGGGGGGTACCGGGGAGCTGTTTTTT. This sequence encodes CASSLLRAGPGGTGELFF.

This clone came up once. The J gene is TRBJ1-2, the V gene TRBV28; perhaps TRBD1 as D (5 bases). CDR3 length: 14 residues. V lost 6 bases, J lost 0 bases, and 11 bases lay in between. Germline V gene lookup returns CDR1 MDHEN and CDR2 SYDVKM. The CDR3 here is CASRGRGTNYGYTF. DNA of the CDR3: TGTGCCAGCAGGGGGAGGGGTACTAACTATGGCTACACCTTC.

The gene calls are TRBV2 and TRBJ1-1; D is unclear. The CDR3 loop spans 15 amino acids. Trimming shortened V by 8 bases and J by 0 bases, and 16 bases separated the two germline ends. The germline CDR1 and CDR2 sequences are SNHLY and FYNNEI. The CDR3 DNA reads as TGTGCCAGCGGTCCCGTACAGCCTATGAACACTGAAGCTTTCTTT. Its translation is CASGPVQPMNTEAFF. Full variable domain (missing parts from reference TRBV2 and TRBJ1-1): EPEVTQTPSHQVTQMGQEVILRCVPISNHLYFYWYRQILGQKVEFLVSFYNNEISEKSEIFDDQFSVERPDGSNFTLKIRSTKLEDSAMYFCASGPVQPMNTEAFFGQGTRLTVV.

This clone has only a few counts. The V gene is TRBV6-5, the J gene TRBJ1-2; 8 nucleotides match TRBD1. The CDR3 spans 13 residues. Germline V gene data show CDR1 as MNHEY and CDR2 as SVGAGI. V lost 6 bases and J lost 4; bases outside the gene matches: 4. CDR3 sequence reads: CASRLTGGYGYTF. The CDR3 nucleotides read TGTGCCAGCAGGCTTACAGGGGGCTATGGCTACACCTTC.

This clone was found once. Within the sample, other DNA sequences also encode this same CDR3. The rearrangement uses TRBV27 and TRBJ1-2; 8 bases are shared with TRBD1. This CDR3 region has 15 residues. The junction had 3 bases not matched to a gene; V was cut back by 2 bases and J by 1 base. The germline CDR1 and CDR2 sequences are MNHEY and SMNVEV (reference sequence). The CDR3 loop reads CASSLSTGGNYGYTF. Here the CDR3 DNA reads TGTGCCAGCAGTTTAAGTACAGGGGGTAACTATGGCTACACCTTC.

The chain employs TRBV7-2 and TRBJ1-5; 9 nucleotides line up with TRBD1. Losses at the gene ends were 2 bases for V and 4 bases for J; bases not matched to a gene: 15. The CDR3 sequence is 19 residues long. The germline CDR1 and CDR2 sequences are SGHTA and FQGNSA. The chain's CDR3 is CASSLYPAVGTGRNQPQHF. The CDR3 nucleotides read TGTGCCAGCAGCTTATACCCTGCCGTGGGGACAGGGCGGAATCAGCCCCAGCATTTT.

The sample holds a few counts of this clone. This rearrangement joins TRBV4-1 to TRBJ2-7; TRBD2 matches at 11 bases. V was clipped by 5 bases and J by 2 bases; unmatched bases: 5. The CDR3 runs 15 residues. CDR1 is MGHRA and CDR2 is YSYEKL in the germline V gene. The chain's CDR3 is CASSATSGDTYEQYF. The DNA for the CDR3 is TGCGCCAGCAGCGCGACTAGCGGGGATACCTACGAGCAGTACTTC.

The chain carries TRBV4-3 and TRBJ2-7; 9 nucleotides align to TRBD2. Germline-derived CDR1 and CDR2 are LGHNA and YSLEER. Losses at the gene ends were 0 bases for V and 3 bases for J; bases not matched to a gene: 3. The CDR3 has 15 residues. The DNA of the CDR3 is TGCGCCAGCAGCCAAGAGGTGACTAGCGGCTACGAGCAGTACTTC. Its translation is CASSQEVTSGYEQYF.

This chain connects TRBV6-1 to TRBJ2-5; 9 positions agree with TRBD1. The germline gives CDR1 MNHNS, CDR2 SASEGT. J gave up 5 bases and V 3 bases, and 7 bases lay outside the gene matches. This CDR3 has 15 amino acids. CDR3 sequence reads: CASSDNRGRRETQYF. DNA of the CDR3: TGTGCCAGCAGTGATAACAGGGGGCGCCGGGAGACCCAGTACTTC.

The rearrangement uses TRBV6-4 and TRBJ2-5, with no clear D. Germline V gene sequence: CDR1 MRHNA, CDR2 SNTAGT. V was pared by 2 bases and J by 1 base, with 11 bases between. The CDR3 is 15 amino acids. The CDR3: CASSDNLGAQETQYF. CDR3 DNA sequence: TGTGCCAGCAGTGACAATCTCGGAGCCCAAGAGACCCAGTACTTC.

This clone was recorded once. V gene TRBV13 combines with J gene TRBJ1-2, with D maybe TRBD1 (6 bases). Trimming stripped 7 bases from V and 4 bases from J, with 16 bases between. This CDR3 contains 14 residues. CDR1 and CDR2 from the germline V gene are PRHDT and FYEKMQ (reference sequence). Here the CDR3 DNA reads TGTGCCAGCACCCTAGGGGGGAGCCTCTATGGCTACACCTTC. Protein: CASTLGGSLYGYTF. Variable domain in full (rest from reference TRBV13 and TRBJ1-2): AAGVIQSPRHLIKEKRETATLKCYPIPRHDTVYWYQQGPGQDPQFLISFYEKMQSDKGSIPDRFSAQQFSDYHSELNMSSLELGDSALYFCASTLGGSLYGYTFGSGTRLTVV.

This clone came up once. The V and J genes are TRBV5-1 and TRBJ2-5; 9 bases match TRBD2. CDR1 is SGHRS and CDR2 is YFSETQ in the germline V gene. CDR3 length: 14 residues. With 7 bases clipped from V and 2 bases from J, the junction kept 6 bases outside the gene matches. The CDR3 nucleotides read TGCGCCAGCGAAAAAGGACTAGCGCAAGAGACCCAGTACTTC. Translated: CASEKGLAQETQYF.

V gene TRBV9 combines with J gene TRBJ2-3, with 10 bases identical to TRBD1. Germline CDR1 reads SGDLS; CDR2 reads YYNGEE. The trim removed 0 bases at V and 4 bases at J, leaving 8 bases unmatched. The CDR3 has 17 amino acids. The CDR3 nucleotides read TGTGCCAGCAGCGTAGGGAGGAGGGGGACAGGGGCAGATACGCAGTATTTT. Protein: CASSVGRRGTGADTQYF.

This chain's CDR3 is CASSFNLRTEETQYF. The CDR3 DNA follows: TGTGCCAGCAGCTTTAATCTAAGGACAGAAGAGACCCAGTACTTC. The rearrangement links TRBV7-6 to TRBJ2-5; the D gene is possibly TRBD1 (6 bases). The V end was cut by 3 bases, the J end by 3 bases, with 14 bases between. Germline assignment: CDR1 SGHVS and CDR2 FNYEAQ. This CDR3 comprises 15 residues.

The chain employs TRBV5-1 and TRBJ1-4, with 8 bases fitting TRBD1. In germline, CDR1 is SGHRS, CDR2 YFSETQ. CDR3 length equals 17 residues. Losses at the gene ends were 0 bases for V and 5 bases for J; bases not matched to a gene: 9. Here the CDR3 DNA reads TGCGCCAGCAGCTTGGGAATTAGGGGACAGGTGAATGAAAAACTGTTTTTT. This translates into CASSLGIRGQVNEKLFF.

The J gene is TRBJ2-1, the V gene TRBV6-6; 10 nucleotides agree with TRBD1. J was trimmed by 5 bases and V by 6 bases; bases with no gene match: 4. The CDR3 sequence is 14 residues long. The germline CDR1 and CDR2 sequences are MNHNY and SVGAGI (reference sequence). DNA for the CDR3: TGTGCCAGCAGGACAGGGGGCCTCGACAATGAGCAGTTCTTC. It translates to CASRTGGLDNEQFF.

This chain links TRBV2 with TRBJ2-7, with TRBD2 matching 8 bases. J was trimmed by 7 bases and V by 7 bases; bases with no gene match: 9. Germline loops: CDR1 SNHLY, CDR2 FYNNEI. The CDR3 has 13 residues. CDR3 protein: CASTGGALGEQYF. The DNA for the CDR3 is TGTGCCAGCACGGGGGGGGCCCTGGGGGAGCAGTACTTC. Full variable domain (missing parts from reference TRBV2 and TRBJ2-7): EPEVTQTPSHQVTQMGQEVILRCVPISNHLYFYWYRQILGQKVEFLVSFYNNEISEKSEIFDDQFSVERPDGSNFTLKIRSTKLEDSAMYFCASTGGALGEQYFGPGTRLTVT.

Remarks on this clone: This sample also contains other DNA sequences that code for the same CDR3. The V call is TRBV10-3, the J call TRBJ2-7; possible D gene TRBD2, 6 bases. This CDR3 is 14 amino acids long. V lost 0 bases, J lost 1 base, and 7 bases lay in between. Germline V gene sequence: CDR1 ENHRY, CDR2 SYGVKD. The CDR3 coding sequence is TGTGCCATCAGTGAGTCGGGGAGGTCCTACGAGCAGTACTTC. Encoded protein: CAISESGRSYEQYF.